The 11 T cell receptor beta chains given below trace back to one sample, sequenced in a study of T-cell memory formation after mild COVID-19. One entry per CDR3 protein, called by TCRdb with MiXCR from the 5' RACE reads. The table shows some 40,000 distinct CDR3 sequences, with 8.5% to 10% occurring only once. The sample comprised PBMCs or a T cell subset sorted from them (not recorded which). The receptors derive from an adult woman who had mild COVID-19 (a few samples of this study predate the infection). Cell type and time point are not known.

This clonotype showed up many times. This chain connects TRBV12-3 or TRBV12-4 to TRBJ2-6; D gene ambiguous. The V gene lost 4 bases and the J gene lost 4 bases, with 5 bases spanning the gap. The CDR3 covers 13 residues. The CDR3 nucleotides read TGTGCCAGCAGTTCCTCGGGGGCCAACGTCCTGACTTTC. Amino acids: CASSSSGANVLTF.

This clonotype was observed a handful of times. V is TRBV12-3 or TRBV12-4 and J is TRBJ1-6; no clear D. The CDR3 sequence is 14 residues long. The V end lost 7 bases, the J end lost 10 bases, and 17 bases lay between the germline ends. The CDR3 DNA reads as TGTGCCAGCACCCCCAGAGTGTCCGGATCACCCCTCCACTTT. Its protein product is CASTPRVSGSPLHF.

The chain links TRBV19 to TRBJ2-7, with D perhaps TRBD1 (6 bases). V was pared by 6 bases and J by 2 bases, with 8 bases between. The germline CDR1 and CDR2 sequences are LNHDA and SQIVND (reference sequence). The CDR3 consists of 12 residues. The CDR3 DNA reads TGTGCCAGTAGCGAGGGGGCCTACGAGCAGTACTTC. Encoded protein: CASSEGAYEQYF.

The chain links TRBV4-1 to TRBJ1-1; 8 bases fit TRBD1. The CDR3 is made up of 15 amino acids. The V gene's germline CDR1 is MGHRA and CDR2 YSYEKL. V lost 6 bases and J lost 3; bases outside the gene matches: 9. The CDR3 DNA sequence: TGCGCCAGCAGACCAGGGGGCGCGGTGGACACTGAAGCTTTCTTT. It specifies CASRPGGAVDTEAFF.

This clonotype was counted a few times. V gene TRBV6-6 combines with J gene TRBJ1-4, with TRBD1 matching over 8 bases. The CDR3 covers 19 residues. CDR1 and CDR2 from the germline V gene are MNHNY and SVGAGI (reference sequence). The junction had 10 bases not matched to a gene; V was cut back by 1 base and J by 0 bases. Here the CDR3 DNA reads TGTGCCAGCAGTTACTTGGGCAGGGGGCTCCTCACAACTAATGAAAAACTGTTTTTT. Translated, it gives CASSYLGRGLLTTNEKLFF.

This clonotype has just a few counts. The genes are TRBV20-1 and TRBJ2-7, with TRBD2 matching 7 bases. This CDR3 spans 14 amino acids. In germline, CDR1 is DFQATT, CDR2 SNEGSKA (reference sequence). The ends lost 3 bases at V and 7 bases at J; junction bases unmatched: 12. CDR3 residues: CSASRLAASWEQYF. The DNA of the CDR3 is TGCAGTGCTAGCAGGCTAGCGGCATCGTGGGAGCAGTACTTC.

About this clonotype: A clone one base away is much larger, so this may be a read error. CDR3 in amino acids: CASSHRGVTSTDTQYF. The CDR3 DNA reads as TGCGCCAGCAGTCATCGAGGGGTAACTAGCACAGATACGCAGTATTTT. This rearrangement joins TRBV4-1 to TRBJ2-3; either TRBD1 or TRBD2 may fit D (5 bases each). The V gene's germline CDR1 is MGHRA and CDR2 YSYEKL. The CDR3 consists of 16 residues. V was clipped by 6 bases and J by 0 bases, with 16 bases between them.

Many counts were recorded for this clonotype. The V and J genes are TRBV20-1 and TRBJ2-1; D gene unclear. Trimming left V 5 bases short and J 6 bases short, with 20 bases between. Germline-derived CDR1 and CDR2 are DFQATT and SNEGSKA (reference sequence). This CDR3 contains 15 residues. The CDR3 loop reads CSAGLGGTKTNEQFF. CDR3 DNA: TGCAGTGCTGGATTGGGCGGAACCAAGACCAATGAGCAGTTCTTC.

This clonotype appeared many times. The J gene is TRBJ2-6, the V gene TRBV27; D is uncertain. The V end was cut by 6 bases, the J end by 0 bases, with 3 bases between. Germline CDR1 is MNHEY and CDR2 is SMNVEV (reference sequence). The CDR3 loop spans 13 amino acids. The CDR3 coding sequence is TGTGCCAGCAGAGCCTCTGGGGCCAACGTCCTGACTTTC. Translation gives CASRASGANVLTF. Complete variable domain (other parts from reference TRBV27 and TRBJ2-6): EAQVTQNPRYLITVTGKKLTVTCSQNMNHEYMSWYRQDPGLGLRQIYYSMNVEVTDKGDVPEGYKVSRKEKRNFPLILESPSPNQTSLYFCASRASGANVLTFGAGSRLTVL.

This clonotype was observed a few times. V and J are TRBV20-1 and TRBJ2-3; D might be TRBD2 (6 bases). This CDR3 comprises 17 residues. Germline CDR1 reads DFQATT; CDR2 reads SNEGSKA (reference sequence). Trimming took off 6 bases at V and 4 bases at J, with 26 bases between the two ends. As DNA, the CDR3 is TGCAGTGCCCTTCCTATACAACAAGGACTATTACCAGATACGCAGTATTTT. This gives the protein CSALPIQQGLLPDTQYF.

This clonotype came up many times. The chain combines TRBV20-1 with TRBJ1-6, with a weak D call TRBD1 (5 bases). Germline CDR1 is DFQATT and CDR2 is SNEGSKA (reference sequence). Trimming shortened V by 5 bases and J by 5 bases, and 16 bases separated the two germline ends. There are 15 residues in the CDR3. CDR3 amino acids: CSAAAEGRNNSPLHF. For the CDR3, the DNA is TGCAGTGCTGCGGCCGAGGGGCGGAATAATTCACCCCTCCACTTT.